This is a list of T cell receptor beta chains from one sample in a study of blood T cell repertoires in COVID-19. Here immunoSEQ multiplex PCR was the method, and the copy in TCRdb shows in-frame clones only, minus some. The sample has around 300,000 clones, 88% seen once. Source material: PBMCs or T cells enriched from blood (not recorded which). All receptors derive from an older woman in a cohort exposed to, infected with or recovered from COVID-19 (not recorded which). Each CDR3 is given without its conserved first and last residue. The D gene is left open where the match is weak.

d_gene: TRBD1
v_gene: TRBV7-2
CDR3aa: ASSSGQINYEQY

d_gene: -
v_gene: TRBV7-9
CDR3aa: ASSLAASVGGTQY

d_gene: -
v_gene: TRBV25-1
CDR3aa: ASSENRADSPLH

d_gene: -
v_gene: TRBV19
CDR3aa: ASSTGAGRVNEKLF

d_gene: TRBD2
v_gene: TRBV30
CDR3aa: AWSVGGNAQY

d_gene: TRBD1
v_gene: TRBV6-5
CDR3aa: ASRPGQGVNQPQH

d_gene: TRBD2
v_gene: TRBV2
CDR3aa: ASKGTSGRVNEQF

d_gene: TRBD1
v_gene: TRBV28
CDR3aa: ASSPRTGGPYEQY

d_gene: -
v_gene: TRBV5-1
CDR3aa: ASSLTGVTDTQY

d_gene: TRBD1
v_gene: TRBV24-1
CDR3aa: ATSDPRGQIYNEQF

d_gene: -
v_gene: TRBV7-6
CDR3aa: ASSLEEVRPNTEAF

d_gene: TRBD1
v_gene: TRBV14
CDR3aa: ASSLGQGFHEQY

d_gene: -
v_gene: TRBV12-3/TRBV12-4
CDR3aa: ASMRNSGNTIY

d_gene: TRBD1
v_gene: TRBV27
CDR3aa: ASSLQGGTEAF

d_gene: TRBD1
v_gene: TRBV7-9
CDR3aa: ASSSSTQGAAYGYT

d_gene: TRBD2
v_gene: TRBV7-3
CDR3aa: ASSRGLAGTGELF

d_gene: -
v_gene: TRBV27
CDR3aa: ASQTRGPTRPGELF

d_gene: -
v_gene: TRBV24-1
CDR3aa: AVSVLGTDTQY

d_gene: -
v_gene: TRBV21-1
CDR3aa: ASNGLERELGETQY

d_gene: -
v_gene: TRBV7-8
CDR3aa: ASSTGRGYEQF

d_gene: TRBD2
v_gene: TRBV19
CDR3aa: ASSIGGLAGDTGELF

d_gene: -
v_gene: TRBV27
CDR3aa: ASSQLDSYTDTQY

d_gene: -
v_gene: TRBV10-3
CDR3aa: AISETGRGNEKLF

d_gene: TRBD2
v_gene: TRBV7-2
CDR3aa: ASSLGLAGGNNEQF

d_gene: TRBD1
v_gene: TRBV2
CDR3aa: ASRRGTGENSPLH

d_gene: -
v_gene: TRBV6-1
CDR3aa: ASSEYRRAQYEY

d_gene: TRBD1
v_gene: TRBV5-8
CDR3aa: ASSQGQGAWNEQF

d_gene: -
v_gene: TRBV6-1
CDR3aa: ASSEGTPSNYGYT

d_gene: TRBD1
v_gene: TRBV6-5
CDR3aa: ASTVGTGLADTQY

d_gene: TRBD1
v_gene: TRBV6-6
CDR3aa: ASKGQGGVFGYT

d_gene: TRBD2
v_gene: TRBV10-2
CDR3aa: ASRFSGTYEQY

d_gene: TRBD1
v_gene: TRBV30
CDR3aa: AWDRGNLADTQY

d_gene: TRBD1
v_gene: TRBV15
CDR3aa: ATSGYGQGANQPQH

d_gene: -
v_gene: TRBV5-1
CDR3aa: ASSFIQGGGNEQF

d_gene: -
v_gene: TRBV6-2/TRBV6-3
CDR3aa: ASSYSGASYSPLH

d_gene: -
v_gene: TRBV28
CDR3aa: ASRPGTPTLYDEQY

d_gene: -
v_gene: TRBV6-2/TRBV6-3
CDR3aa: ASSYSYSSASYEQY

d_gene: TRBD1
v_gene: TRBV2
CDR3aa: ASSPRKSGQDGEEQF

d_gene: TRBD1
v_gene: TRBV2
CDR3aa: ASTRDRSNYGYT

d_gene: -
v_gene: TRBV20-1
CDR3aa: SASTTANTEAF

d_gene: TRBD2
v_gene: TRBV5-1
CDR3aa: ASSPGTSGYYEQY

d_gene: TRBD2
v_gene: TRBV4-3
CDR3aa: ASSPHGRETKNIQY

d_gene: TRBD2
v_gene: TRBV5-1
CDR3aa: ASSSLAGGSYEQY